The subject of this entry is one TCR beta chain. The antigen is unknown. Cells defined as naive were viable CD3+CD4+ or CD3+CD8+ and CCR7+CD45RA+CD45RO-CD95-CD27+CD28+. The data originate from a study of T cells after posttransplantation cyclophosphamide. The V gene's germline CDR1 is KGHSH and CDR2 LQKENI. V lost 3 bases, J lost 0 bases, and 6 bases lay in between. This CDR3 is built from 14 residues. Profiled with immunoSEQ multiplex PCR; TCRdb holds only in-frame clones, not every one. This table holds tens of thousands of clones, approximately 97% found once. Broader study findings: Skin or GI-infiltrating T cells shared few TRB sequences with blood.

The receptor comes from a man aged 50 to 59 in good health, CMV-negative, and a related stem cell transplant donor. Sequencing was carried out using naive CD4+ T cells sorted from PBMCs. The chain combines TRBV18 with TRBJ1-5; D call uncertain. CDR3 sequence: CASSPIYSNQPQHF. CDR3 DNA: TGTGCCAGCTCACCTATTTATAGCAATCAGCCCCAGCATTTT.